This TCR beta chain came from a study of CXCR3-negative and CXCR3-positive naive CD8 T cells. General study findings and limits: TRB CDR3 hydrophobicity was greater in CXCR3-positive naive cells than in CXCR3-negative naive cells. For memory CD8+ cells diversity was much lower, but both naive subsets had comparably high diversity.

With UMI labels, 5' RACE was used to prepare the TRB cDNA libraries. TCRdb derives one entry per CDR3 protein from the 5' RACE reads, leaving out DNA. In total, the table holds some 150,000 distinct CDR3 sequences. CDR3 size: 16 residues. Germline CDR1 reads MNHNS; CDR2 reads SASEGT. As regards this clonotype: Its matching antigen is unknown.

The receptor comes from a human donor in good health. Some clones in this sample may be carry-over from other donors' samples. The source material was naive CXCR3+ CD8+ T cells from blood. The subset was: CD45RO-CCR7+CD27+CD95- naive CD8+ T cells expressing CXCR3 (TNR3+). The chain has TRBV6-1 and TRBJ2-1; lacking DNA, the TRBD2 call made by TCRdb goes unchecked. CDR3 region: CASSEIISGEYNEQFF.